Listed below are T cell receptor beta chains from one sample, sequenced in a study of blood T cell repertoires in COVID-19. Only in-frame clones appear in the TCRdb table, and some are missing; sequencing was by immunoSEQ multiplex PCR. The data contain 250,000 to 350,000 clones, 84% of them singletons. The sequenced sample consisted of peripheral blood. The receptors come from a person aged 65 to 79 with COVID-19, enrolled during active disease. Both conserved end residues are part of each CDR3. D genes are given only for firm matches. Size values are once, few and many counts, or a class for expanded clones, and some rows have none.

clone size: .; J gene: TRBJ2-7; D gene: TRBD1; V gene: TRBV29-1; CDR3 protein: CSVETGTARPYEQYF; CDR3 DNA: TGCAGCGTCGAAACCGGGACAGCGAGGCCCTACGAGCAGTACTTC
clone size: .; J gene: TRBJ1-1; D gene: TRBD1; V gene: TRBV28; CDR3 protein: CASRGQGAWTEAFF; CDR3 DNA: TGTGCCAGCAGAGGACAGGGGGCTTGGACTGAAGCTTTCTTT
clone size: .; J gene: TRBJ1-2; D gene: .; V gene: TRBV7-2; CDR3 protein: CASSLDGNYGYTF; CDR3 DNA: TGTGCCAGCAGCTTAGACGGGAACTATGGCTACACCTTC
clone size: .; J gene: TRBJ2-2; D gene: TRBD2; V gene: TRBV18; CDR3 protein: CASSPLRTSGGTNTGELFF; CDR3 DNA: TGTGCCAGCTCACCACTAAGGACTAGCGGGGGCACGAACACCGGGGAGCTGTTTTTT
clone size: .; J gene: TRBJ2-7; D gene: TRBD1; V gene: TRBV4-3; CDR3 protein: CASSQWTGRSYEQYF; CDR3 DNA: TGCGCCAGCAGCCAGTGGACAGGGCGATCCTACGAGCAGTACTTC
clone size: .; J gene: TRBJ2-5; D gene: TRBD2; V gene: TRBV11-2; CDR3 protein: CASSQGIAGEAYQETQYF; CDR3 DNA: TGTGCCAGCAGTCAAGGGATAGCGGGGGAAGCTTACCAAGAGACCCAGTACTTC
clone size: .; J gene: TRBJ1-6; D gene: TRBD1; V gene: TRBV9; CDR3 protein: CASSVARDRGNTNSPLHF; CDR3 DNA: TGTGCCAGCAGCGTAGCCCGAGACAGGGGAAATACGAATTCACCCCTCCACTTT
clone size: .; J gene: TRBJ1-1; D gene: .; V gene: TRBV5-1; CDR3 protein: CASSTRGNTEAFF; CDR3 DNA: TGCGCCAGCAGCACAAGAGGGAACACTGAAGCTTTCTTT
clone size: .; J gene: TRBJ2-1; D gene: TRBD2; V gene: TRBV11-2; CDR3 protein: CASSLTSGTYNEQFF; CDR3 DNA: TGTGCCAGCAGCTTGACTAGCGGGACCTACAATGAGCAGTTCTTC
clone size: .; J gene: TRBJ1-2; D gene: .; V gene: TRBV14; CDR3 protein: CASSPAGGWYGYTF; CDR3 DNA: TGTGCCAGCAGTCCTGCCGGGGGGTGGTATGGCTACACCTTC
clone size: .; J gene: TRBJ2-4; D gene: TRBD1; V gene: TRBV6-5; CDR3 protein: CASRLTGGSKNIQYF; CDR3 DNA: TGTGCCAGCAGGTTAACAGGGGGATCCAAAAACATTCAGTACTTC
clone size: .; J gene: TRBJ2-2; D gene: .; V gene: TRBV6-5; CDR3 protein: CASSLWRMSAGELFF; CDR3 DNA: TGTGCCAGCTCACTATGGCGCATGTCGGCCGGGGAGCTGTTTTTT
clone size: .; J gene: TRBJ1-6; D gene: TRBD1; V gene: TRBV10-3; CDR3 protein: CAIREDRGANSPLHF; CDR3 DNA: TGTGCCATCAGAGAGGACAGGGGGGCTAATTCACCCCTCCACTTT
clone size: .; J gene: TRBJ2-7; D gene: .; V gene: TRBV7-8; CDR3 protein: CASSSEGTGPYEQYF; CDR3 DNA: TGTGCCAGCAGCTCCGAAGGGACTGGGCCCTACGAGCAGTACTTC
clone size: once; J gene: TRBJ2-1; D gene: .; V gene: TRBV5-4; CDR3 protein: CASSTRTDGNEQFF; CDR3 DNA: TGTGCCAGCAGCACCCGGACTGACGGGAATGAGCAGTTCTTC
clone size: .; J gene: TRBJ1-2; D gene: TRBD1; V gene: TRBV30; CDR3 protein: CAWILQGHRGFGGYTF; CDR3 DNA: TGTGCCTGGATTTTACAGGGGCACAGGGGGTTCGGTGGCTACACCTTC
clone size: .; J gene: TRBJ2-3; D gene: .; V gene: TRBV18; CDR3 protein: CASSPVASSTDTQYF; CDR3 DNA: TGTGCCAGCTCACCTGTAGCGTCTAGCACAGATACGCAGTATTTT
clone size: .; J gene: TRBJ1-6; D gene: TRBD1; V gene: TRBV11-2; CDR3 protein: CASSLGTGNSPLHF; CDR3 DNA: TGTGCCAGCAGCTTGGGGACAGGGAACTCACCCCTCCACTTT
clone size: .; J gene: TRBJ2-7; D gene: .; V gene: TRBV7-2; CDR3 protein: CASSRGKTYEQYF; CDR3 DNA: TGTGCCAGCAGTCGGGGGAAAACCTACGAGCAGTACTTC
clone size: .; J gene: TRBJ1-2; D gene: .; V gene: TRBV6-5; CDR3 protein: CASRQRFYGYTF; CDR3 DNA: TGTGCCAGCCGACAGAGATTCTATGGCTACACCTTC
clone size: .; J gene: TRBJ2-7; D gene: .; V gene: TRBV7-2; CDR3 protein: CASSLVAGADEQYF; CDR3 DNA: TGTGCCAGCAGCTTAGTGGCAGGGGCCGACGAGCAGTACTTC
clone size: .; J gene: TRBJ2-5; D gene: .; V gene: TRBV4-1; CDR3 protein: CASSQEGHNQETQYF; CDR3 DNA: TGCGCCAGCAGCCAAGAAGGACACAATCAAGAGACCCAGTACTTC
clone size: .; J gene: TRBJ2-5; D gene: TRBD1; V gene: TRBV19; CDR3 protein: CASSTPGQGVETQYF; CDR3 DNA: TGTGCCAGTAGTACCCCGGGACAGGGGGTGGAGACCCAGTACTTC
clone size: few; J gene: TRBJ2-1; D gene: TRBD1; V gene: TRBV7-2; CDR3 protein: CASRPPGQKYNEQFF; CDR3 DNA: TGTGCCAGCAGACCACCGGGACAGAAATACAATGAGCAGTTCTTC
clone size: .; J gene: TRBJ2-1; D gene: TRBD1; V gene: TRBV7-9; CDR3 protein: CASRIRDSYNEQFF; CDR3 DNA: TGTGCCAGCAGGATCCGGGACAGTTACAATGAGCAGTTCTTC
clone size: .; J gene: TRBJ2-3; D gene: .; V gene: TRBV6-1; CDR3 protein: CASRQGPDTQYF; CDR3 DNA: TGTGCCAGCAGACAGGGCCCAGATACGCAGTATTTT
clone size: once; J gene: TRBJ2-1; D gene: TRBD2; V gene: TRBV3-1/TRBV3-2; CDR3 protein: CASSDYSSGGFNEQFF; CDR3 DNA: TGTGCCAGCAGCGATTACTCTAGCGGGGGGTTTAATGAGCAGTTCTTC
clone size: .; J gene: TRBJ2-7; D gene: .; V gene: TRBV7-9; CDR3 protein: CASSLLAINEQYF; CDR3 DNA: TGTGCCAGCAGCTTACTAGCGATTAACGAGCAGTACTTC
clone size: .; J gene: TRBJ2-2; D gene: .; V gene: TRBV28; CDR3 protein: CASRPTRTIPAGELFF; CDR3 DNA: TGTGCCAGCAGACCGACTAGAACAATCCCAGCCGGGGAGCTGTTTTTT
clone size: once; J gene: TRBJ1-2; D gene: .; V gene: TRBV27; CDR3 protein: CASSSPGVYGYTF; CDR3 DNA: TGTGCCAGCAGCTCCCCGGGGGTGTATGGCTACACCTTC
clone size: few; J gene: TRBJ1-4; D gene: .; V gene: TRBV28; CDR3 protein: CASSPMRLGGDGNEKLFF; CDR3 DNA: TGTGCCAGCAGTCCCATGCGACTGGGCGGGGATGGTAATGAAAAACTGTTTTTT
clone size: few; J gene: TRBJ1-5; D gene: TRBD1; V gene: TRBV28; CDR3 protein: CASSLSNRGIYSNQPQHF; CDR3 DNA: TGTGCCAGCAGTTTGTCAAACAGGGGGATATATAGCAATCAGCCCCAGCATTTT
clone size: .; J gene: TRBJ2-3; D gene: .; V gene: TRBV7-9; CDR3 protein: CASSLGFARVESDTQYF; CDR3 DNA: TGTGCCAGCAGCTTAGGGTTCGCCAGGGTGGAATCAGATACGCAGTATTTT
clone size: .; J gene: TRBJ1-5; D gene: .; V gene: TRBV6-1; CDR3 protein: CASTQGQQPQHF; CDR3 DNA: TGTGCCAGCACCCAGGGACAACAGCCCCAGCATTTT
clone size: .; J gene: TRBJ2-1; D gene: TRBD1; V gene: TRBV27; CDR3 protein: CASSLRPGGRYNEQFF; CDR3 DNA: TGTGCCAGCAGTTTACGTCCAGGGGGCCGGTACAATGAGCAGTTCTTC
clone size: .; J gene: TRBJ2-5; D gene: .; V gene: TRBV14; CDR3 protein: CASSQDFSFPPHF; CDR3 DNA: TGTGCCAGCAGCCAAGATTTCAGTTTCCCCCCCCACTTC
clone size: .; J gene: TRBJ2-1; D gene: TRBD1; V gene: TRBV18; CDR3 protein: CASSPGQYNEQFF; CDR3 DNA: TGTGCCAGCTCACCGGGACAGTACAATGAGCAGTTCTTC
clone size: .; J gene: TRBJ2-7; D gene: .; V gene: TRBV5-1; CDR3 protein: CASREQEEPYEQYF; CDR3 DNA: TGCGCCAGCAGGGAACAAGAGGAACCCTACGAGCAGTACTTC
clone size: .; J gene: TRBJ1-2; D gene: .; V gene: TRBV4-3; CDR3 protein: CASSQGSRDDGYTF; CDR3 DNA: TGCGCCAGCAGCCAAGGTTCCAGGGATGATGGCTACACCTTC
clone size: .; J gene: TRBJ2-7; D gene: TRBD1; V gene: TRBV24-1; CDR3 protein: CATSDSGQGGYEQYF; CDR3 DNA: TGTGCCACCAGTGATTCGGGACAGGGTGGCTACGAGCAGTACTTC
clone size: .; J gene: TRBJ1-6; D gene: TRBD1; V gene: TRBV7-8; CDR3 protein: CASSLEWGQGAGSPLHF; CDR3 DNA: TGTGCCAGCAGCTTAGAGTGGGGACAGGGGGCGGGATCACCCCTCCACTTT
clone size: .; J gene: TRBJ1-2; D gene: .; V gene: TRBV19; CDR3 protein: CASSRPKTWYGYTF; CDR3 DNA: TGTGCCAGTAGTAGGCCAAAGACATGGTATGGCTACACCTTC
clone size: .; J gene: TRBJ2-1; D gene: .; V gene: TRBV28; CDR3 protein: CASRIHERLWAYNEQFF; CDR3 DNA: TGTGCCAGCAGGATCCACGAGCGTTTGTGGGCCTACAATGAGCAGTTCTTC
clone size: few; J gene: TRBJ2-1; D gene: TRBD2; V gene: TRBV11-2; CDR3 protein: CASSLSPGLADNEQFF; CDR3 DNA: TGTGCCAGCAGCTTATCACCGGGACTAGCGGACAATGAGCAGTTCTTC
clone size: .; J gene: TRBJ1-2; D gene: .; V gene: TRBV5-6; CDR3 protein: CASSLSGLMVRYGYTF; CDR3 DNA: TGTGCCAGCAGCTTGTCAGGCTTGATGGTCCGCTATGGCTACACCTTC
clone size: .; J gene: TRBJ2-3; D gene: .; V gene: TRBV10-1; CDR3 protein: CASSEEYSTDTQYF; CDR3 DNA: TGCGCCAGCAGTGAGGAGTATAGCACAGATACGCAGTATTTT
clone size: .; J gene: TRBJ2-6; D gene: .; V gene: TRBV7-3; CDR3 protein: CASSSYSSGANVLTF; CDR3 DNA: TGTGCCAGCAGTTCCTACAGCTCTGGGGCCAACGTCCTGACTTTC
clone size: .; J gene: TRBJ2-1; D gene: TRBD2; V gene: TRBV12-3/TRBV12-4; CDR3 protein: CASSWRETGEQFF; CDR3 DNA: TGTGCCAGCAGTTGGCGGGAGACGGGTGAGCAGTTCTTC
clone size: once; J gene: TRBJ1-4; D gene: TRBD1; V gene: TRBV5-4; CDR3 protein: CASSSRTGSNEKLFF; CDR3 DNA: TGTGCCAGCAGCTCAAGGACAGGGTCGAATGAAAAACTGTTTTTT
clone size: .; J gene: TRBJ2-3; D gene: TRBD2; V gene: TRBV4-1; CDR3 protein: CASSQGTSGGVLWTQYF; CDR3 DNA: TGCGCCAGCAGCCAAGGGACTAGCGGGGGGGTTCTATGGACGCAGTATTTT